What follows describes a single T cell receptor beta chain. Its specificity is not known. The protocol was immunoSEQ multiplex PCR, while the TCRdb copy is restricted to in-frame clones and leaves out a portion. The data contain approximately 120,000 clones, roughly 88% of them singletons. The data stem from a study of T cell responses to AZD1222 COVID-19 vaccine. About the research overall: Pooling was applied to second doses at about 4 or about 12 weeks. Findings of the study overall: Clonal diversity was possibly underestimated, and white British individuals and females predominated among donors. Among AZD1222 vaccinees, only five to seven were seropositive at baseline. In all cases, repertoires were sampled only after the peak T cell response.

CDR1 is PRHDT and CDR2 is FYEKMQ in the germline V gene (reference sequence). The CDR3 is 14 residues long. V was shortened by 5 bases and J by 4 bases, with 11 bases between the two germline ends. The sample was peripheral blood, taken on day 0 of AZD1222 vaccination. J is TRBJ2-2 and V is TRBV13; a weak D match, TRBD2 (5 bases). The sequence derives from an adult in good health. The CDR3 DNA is TGTGCCAGCAGCCCATCGGGGATCACCGGGGAGCTGTTTTTT. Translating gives CASSPSGITGELFF.